A single sample gave rise to the 13 T cell receptor beta chains below, sequenced in a study of PD-1 blockade in classical Hodgkin lymphoma. Some clones are missing from TCRdb's copy, which holds only in-frame ones; the method was immunoSEQ multiplex PCR. The table lists approximately 35,000 clones, around 88% of them singletons. Sample time point: newly diagnosed, previously untreated cHL patient sample. Using magnetic negative selection, the CD4+ T cells were separated out of thawed PBMCs. Sequenced: CD4+ T cells from blood. The source is a human donor with classical Hodgkin lymphoma.

This clone came up a few times. The rearrangement uses TRBV12-2 and TRBJ1-2; TRBD1 is the table's D call and was not checked against the DNA. TRBV12-2 is reported as a pseudogene. This CDR3 comprises 8 residues. The CDR3 region is CAKRSDNF. CDR3 nucleotide sequence: TGTGCAAAGAGGTCGGACAACTTC.

V is TRBV5-4 and J is TRBJ2-7; TRBD2 matches at 8 bases. This CDR3 contains 16 residues. The V segment lost 3 bases and the J segment 2 bases; nucleotides outside the gene matches: 10. Germline assignment: CDR1 SGHNT and CDR2 YYREEE (reference sequence). The CDR3 protein is CASSSGRRGDTYEQYF. The CDR3 DNA follows: TGTGCCAGCAGCTCCGGTCGGCGGGGGGATACCTACGAGCAGTACTTC.

The chain employs TRBV4-3 and TRBJ2-1, with D tentatively TRBD2 (5 bases). Germline V lookup: CDR1 LGHNA, CDR2 YSLEER. The CDR3 runs to 13 residues. V was clipped by 4 bases and J by 8 bases, with 12 bases between them. CDR3 DNA: TGCGCCAGCAGCCTCCTCAGCGGTGATGAGCAGTTCTTC. Protein sequence: CASSLLSGDEQFF.

The chain has TRBV5-1 and TRBJ2-5, with 8 bases identical to TRBD2. The J segment lost 5 bases and the V segment lost 4 bases, leaving 13 bases of the junction unmatched. This CDR3 is built from 16 residues. CDR1 is SGHRS and CDR2 is YFSETQ in the germline V gene. CDR3 DNA: TGCGCCAGCAGCGCGTACGGGACTAGGGGACGGGAGACCCAGTACTTC. Translated, it gives CASSAYGTRGRETQYF.

This sequence joins TRBV2 and TRBJ1-2; 8 bases fit TRBD1. V lost 8 bases, J lost 2 bases, and 1 base stayed unmatched. Germline lookup yields CDR1 SNHLY and CDR2 FYNNEI. CDR3 length: 12 amino acids. This CDR3 reads CASGQGNYGYTF. DNA of the CDR3: TGTGCCAGCGGACAGGGCAACTATGGCTACACCTTC.

The chain carries TRBV7-3 and TRBJ2-6; D is uncertain. V dropped 5 bases and J dropped 0 bases, with 5 bases sitting between them. Germline CDR1 reads SGHTA; CDR2 reads FQGTGA. The CDR3 covers 14 residues. Written as DNA, the CDR3 is TGTGCCAGCAGCCCCGCCTCTGGGGCCAACGTCCTGACTTTC. It is translated as CASSPASGANVLTF.

The J gene is TRBJ2-1, the V gene TRBV7-3, with 9 bases identical to TRBD2. CDR3 length: 19 residues. Trimming took 0 bases from V and 7 from J; bases not matched to a gene: 16. CDR1 and CDR2 (germline): SGHTA, FQGTGA. CDR3 nucleotides: TGTGCCAGCAGCTTAACGGGGATCCGGGCTAGCGGGGTCAAAAATGAGCAGTTCTTC. Translated: CASSLTGIRASGVKNEQFF.

The genes are TRBV27 and TRBJ2-7; D gene unclear. The CDR3 has 17 residues. Germline V gene lookup returns CDR1 MNHEY and CDR2 SMNVEV (reference sequence). Trimming pared 2 bases from V and 5 bases from J, leaving 22 bases between. DNA of the CDR3: TGTGCCAGCAGTTTAACTAAGACACTGCCCCAGAGCGACGAGCAGTACTTC. Translation gives CASSLTKTLPQSDEQYF.

This chain uses TRBV15 with TRBJ1-3, with 11 bases aligning to TRBD1. After removal of 1 base from V and 7 bases from J, the junction contained 9 bases not matched to a gene. Germline V gives CDR1 LNHNV, CDR2 YYDKDF (reference sequence). The CDR3 totals 17 residues. The CDR3 sequence is CATSRAQGQGVRNTIYF. CDR3 coding DNA: TGTGCCACCAGCAGAGCCCAGGGACAGGGGGTTAGGAACACCATATATTTT.

The CDR3, as DNA: TGTGCCAGTAGTATCGCCAGGGCGGGAAGAGCTAACTATGGCTACACCTTC. Translating gives CASSIARAGRANYGYTF. The rearrangement links TRBV19 to TRBJ1-2; possible D gene TRBD1, 5 bases. From germline, CDR1 is LNHDA and CDR2 SQIVND (reference sequence). With 3 bases removed from V and 0 bases from J, the gap between germline ends came to 17 bases. The CDR3 runs to 17 residues. Full variable domain (missing parts from reference TRBV19 and TRBJ1-2): DGGITQSPKYLFRKEGQNVTLSCEQNLNHDAMYWYRQDPGQGLRLIYYSQIVNDFQKGDIAEGYSVSREKKESFPLTVTSAQKNPTAFYLCASSIARAGRANYGYTFGSGTRLTVV.

This clone was recorded only once. The V call is TRBV2, the J call TRBJ2-7; D perhaps matches TRBD2 (5 bases). Between the trimmed V and J ends, which lost 8 bases and 12 bases, there was a span of 26 bases. The CDR3 runs to 14 residues. Looked up from germline, CDR1 is SNHLY and CDR2 is FYNNEI. CDR3: CASSQQRSTRLLYF. The DNA of the CDR3 is TGTGCCAGCTCCCAACAGCGGTCTACGAGGTTGTTGTACTTC. Full variable domain (rest looked up from reference TRBV2 and TRBJ2-7): EPEVTQTPSHQVTQMGQEVILRCVPISNHLYFYWYRQILGQKVEFLVSFYNNEISEKSEIFDDQFSVERPDGSNFTLKIRSTKLEDSAMYFCASSQQRSTRLLYFGPGTRLTVT.

The J gene is TRBJ2-1, the V gene TRBV11-3; D is perhaps TRBD1 or TRBD2 (5 bases each). V lost 5 bases and J lost 9, with 17 bases in between. Germline CDR1 reads SGHNT; CDR2 reads YENEEA. CDR3 length: 14 residues. The CDR3 DNA is TGTGCCAGCAGCACCGGGGACCGGTGGGGTGAGCAGTTCTTC. Its translation: CASSTGDRWGEQFF.

The genes are TRBV2 and TRBJ2-1, with 10 bases aligning to TRBD2. V was pared by 8 bases and J by 0 bases, with 7 bases of the junction left unmatched. CDR3 length equals 16 residues. Germline values: CDR1 SNHLY, CDR2 FYNNEI. The CDR3 coding sequence is TGTGCCAGCGAGGGACCTAGCGGGAGCTCCTACAATGAGCAGTTCTTC. Translating it yields CASEGPSGSSYNEQFF. Variable domain in full (rest from reference TRBV2 and TRBJ2-1): EPEVTQTPSHQVTQMGQEVILRCVPISNHLYFYWYRQILGQKVEFLVSFYNNEISEKSEIFDDQFSVERPDGSNFTLKIRSTKLEDSAMYFCASEGPSGSSYNEQFFGPGTRLTVL.